This entry concerns a single T cell receptor (beta chain). This clonotype came up once. Its antigen is not yet known. Base qualities are not provided; no much larger clone lies one nucleotide away. Support from one read is weak. The record originates from a study of CD8 T cells in Susac syndrome (dated by TCRdb to between 2017 and 2020). Some background on the complete study: Whether CD8+ T cell activation and differentiation in Susac syndrome was antigen driven was tested using repertoire sequencing.

Peripheral blood CD8+ and CD4+ T cells from healthy donors, Susac syndrome patients and multiple sclerosis patients were profiled by high-throughput TCR beta sequencing. Healthy donors were included as age- and sex-matched controls. CD8+ TEMRA cells were enriched by FACS, while bulk CD8+ and CD4+ T cells were purified by magnetic negative isolation. Blood was collected in EDTA tubes and processed within 24 hours, with PBMCs isolated through density gradient centrifugation. PBMCs destined for TCR sequencing were cryopreserved in liquid nitrogen and later thawed in a 37 °C water bath. The sorted or isolated CD4+, CD8+ and CD8+ TEMRA cells reached a purity of at least 90%. CDR1 MNHEY and CDR2 SVGEGT are derived from the germline V gene. V loses 2 bases at its end and J loses 5 bases; junction bases beyond the gene matches: 5. The CDR3, cysteine through phenylalanine, is 14 amino acids long. Only the CDR3 portion is preserved as DNA: 42 bases, with reading frame beginning at the first base.

RNA was extracted using the RNeasy kit, and roughly 0.5 to 1 microgram was reverse transcribed with random hexamers. The immunoSEQ multiplex PCR assay, covering 54 Vbeta and 13 Jbeta segments, was used to amplify TCR beta CDR3 regions. PCR amplification bias was corrected by using a synthetic template baseline for primer optimization and computational correction. Processing in the source paper ran as follows. Reads were annotated to V, D and J genes according to IMGT and were analyzed with immunoSEQ Analyzer, with only productive sequences retained. Clonality was calculated as one minus the Shannon entropy normalized by log2 of the number of productive unique sequences. For each patient and control, public and private clones were evaluated among the 100 most prevalent clones. A clone was defined as Susac-specific if it was absent from the healthy and MS cohorts, from over 1,000 published viral clones and from other ImmuneACCESS disease sequences. In-frame beta chains were kept once TCRdb had trimmed the public reads at Q25 with fastp and called clones with MiXCR. Rows with a matching CDR3 protein are joined into one entry that keeps the most common DNA and genes. TCRdb's processing, not the authors' own work, is the source of the V and J calls. This sample comprises 100,000 to 150,000 distinct CDR3 sequences, around 96% of them detected only once. Roughly 0.08% of the sample is held by the ten biggest clonotypes.

General study outcomes and caveats: The TCR sequencing and HLA analysis was acknowledged to have included a relatively small number of individuals.

The clonotype originates from a human donor in good health. The chain is encoded by TRBV6-2 or TRBV6-3 joined to TRBJ2-5; TRBD2 matches 7 bases in the middle. The specimen sequenced was CD4+ T cells from PBMCs. The base sequence is TGTGCCAGCAGTTACGGCAACGGGGGGGAGACCCAGTACTTC. The encoded protein is CASSYGNGGETQYF.